The T cell receptor (beta chain) under discussion was sequenced for a study of T cell responses to AZD1222 COVID-19 vaccine. Trimming pared 5 bases from V and 8 bases from J, leaving 12 bases between. Germline CDR1 and CDR2: SEHNR and FQNEAQ (reference sequence). This CDR3 spans 12 amino acids. Clones were sequenced by immunoSEQ multiplex PCR, and TCRdb holds only the in-frame ones, with some missing. The sample consists of some 150,000 clones, 70% to 90% of them appearing once. Study observations and caveats: Unmutated variant regions are reportedly targeted by nearly half of spike-specific TCRs. Receipt of two AZD1222 doses was followed by a rise in Spike-specific TCR breadth and depth. There were repertoire samples only from the period after the peak T cell response. Among AZD1222 vaccinees, only six or seven were seropositive at baseline.

Comment on this clone: Its matching antigen is unknown.

The chain joins TRBV7-9 to TRBJ1-2, with D hard to call. This material consisted of peripheral blood, taken on day 0 of AZD1222 vaccination. This clonotype was sampled from an adult in good health. CDR3 nucleotides: TGTGCCAGCAGCCTAAGGGAGAGCGGCTACACCTTC. It yields the protein CASSLRESGYTF.